The sequence of this T cell receptor beta chain was determined in a study of a mutant IDH1 vaccine in newly diagnosed glioma. About the research overall: Earlier therapy was either radiotherapy, temozolomide, or both, and most got both.

The V and J ends lost 10 bases and 2 bases, in that order; junction bases with no gene match: 9. CDR1 is ENHRY, CDR2 SYGVKD, per germline. This CDR3 region has 14 residues. Time point specified: week 11, during vaccination. Vaccination comprised doses that each held 300 ug of mutant IDH1 20-mer peptide, plus topical imiquimod. Concerning this clone: The target antigen is unknown.

This table comes from immunoSEQ multiplex PCR, and its TCRdb copy is limited to in-frame clones, with some not included. The data show under 55,000 clones, over 75% seen once. V usage is TRBV10-3 and J usage is TRBJ2-3; 7 bases align to TRBD1. The input for sequencing was PBMCs, taken from a glioma patient whose treatment included an IDH1 peptide vaccine. This clonotype was sampled from a man in his fifties or sixties with glioma. The CDR3, as DNA: TGTGCCACCATGACAGGGCCTTCCACAGATACGCAGTATTTT. Translation gives CATMTGPSTDTQYF.